The 23 T cell receptor beta chains below all came from one sample that was sequenced in a study of blood T cells in healthy people across ages. For the second PCR, which ran for 7 to 11 cycles, a sample-barcoded 5' primer and a J-beta primer mix were used. A single record per CDR3 protein comes from TCRdb applying MiXCR to the 5' RACE reads. The sample records 650,000 to 700,000 distinct CDR3 sequences, 32% being singletons. Source material: blood. These receptors were obtained from an elderly woman in good health.

This clonotype was detected ten times or more. The V gene is TRBV4-1, the J gene TRBJ1-4; TRBD1 agrees at 9 bases. The J segment lost 1 base and the V segment lost 3 bases, leaving 3 bases of the junction unmatched. CDR1 and CDR2 (germline): MGHRA, YSYEKL. CDR3 length: 16 residues. The CDR3 region has the DNA TGCGCCAGCAGCCACCCGGGACAGGGAACTAATGAAAAACTGTTTTTT. This codes for CASSHPGQGTNEKLFF.

A word on this clonotype: A much larger clone lies a single base off, so this may be a read error. The V and J genes are TRBV9 and TRBJ1-1; D is undetermined. Germline V lookup: CDR1 SGDLS, CDR2 YYNGEE. This CDR3 comprises 13 residues. The V gene lost 0 bases and the J gene lost 0 bases, with 3 bases spanning the gap. CDR3 nucleotides: TGTGCCAGCAGCGTAGAAATGAACACTGAAGCTTTCTTT. This sequence encodes CASSVEMNTEAFF.

CDR3 protein: CASSSEPGLAYEQYF. The CDR3 DNA reads TGTGCCAGCAGCTCCGAACCGGGACTAGCTTACGAGCAGTACTTC. The rearrangement links TRBV7-8 to TRBJ2-5; 9 nucleotides align to TRBD2. The end of the DNA aligns better with TRBJ2-7, so the J call may be wrong. CDR3 size: 15 residues. CDR1 is SGHVS and CDR2 is FQNEAQ in the germline V gene.

This clonotype was seen ten or more times. The J gene is TRBJ1-2, the V gene TRBV12-3 or TRBV12-4, with D possibly matching TRBD1 (6 bases). The CDR3 sequence is 14 residues long. Trimming cost V 7 bases and J 2 bases, with 14 bases left between them. The DNA of the CDR3 is TGTGCCAGCACCCCAAGTGGGGGCAACTATGGCTACACCTTC. It translates to CASTPSGGNYGYTF.

This chain uses TRBV24-1 with TRBJ1-2, with D unresolved. CDR1 and CDR2 (germline): KGHDR, SFDVKD. The V gene lost 5 bases and the J gene lost 0 bases, with 9 bases spanning the gap. CDR3 length: 14 residues. The CDR3 region has the DNA TGTGCCACCAGTGTTAGAGGAACTAACTATGGCTACACCTTC. Translated: CATSVRGTNYGYTF.

This sequence joins TRBV7-9 and TRBJ2-7, with 9 nucleotides matching TRBD1. V shed 1 base, J shed 5 bases, and the junction held 3 bases outside the gene matches. CDR3 length: 14 residues. Germline values: CDR1 SEHNR, CDR2 FQNEAQ (reference sequence). The chain's CDR3 is CASSLETGGNEQYF. Here the CDR3 DNA reads TGTGCCAGCAGCTTAGAAACAGGGGGCAACGAGCAGTACTTC.

At least ten counts were recorded for this clonotype. This sequence joins TRBV20-1 and TRBJ2-7, with 7 bases lining up with TRBD1. CDR3 length: 15 residues. The ends lost 5 bases at V and 8 bases at J; junction bases unmatched: 18. From germline, CDR1 is DFQATT and CDR2 SNEGSKA (reference sequence). CDR3 sequence: CSASPPGQRRGKQYF. Written as DNA, the CDR3 is TGCAGTGCTTCCCCACCGGGACAGCGACGCGGAAAGCAGTACTTC.

The genes are TRBV12-3 or TRBV12-4 and TRBJ1-2, with 7 bases matching TRBD1. V lost 6 bases, J lost 8 bases, and 12 bases stayed unmatched. This CDR3 is built from 14 residues. The CDR3 nucleotides read TGTGCCAGCAGCCTGGGACAGACGGACGAGGGCTACACCTTC. Translating gives CASSLGQTDEGYTF.

The chain uses TRBV5-1 and TRBJ2-3; 8 nucleotides agree with TRBD2. Germline lookup yields CDR1 SGHRS and CDR2 YFSETQ. This CDR3 spans 16 amino acids. V shed 4 bases, J shed 4 bases, and the junction held 11 bases outside the gene matches. The CDR3 sequence is CASSPQLAASADTQYF. As DNA, the CDR3 is TGCGCCAGCAGCCCACAACTAGCGGCCTCCGCAGATACGCAGTATTTT.

In this sample, this clonotype turned up many times. The chain employs TRBV25-1 and TRBJ2-7; 9 bases map to TRBD1. Germline values: CDR1 MGHDK, CDR2 SYGVNS. This CDR3 has 15 residues. The V segment lost 4 bases and the J segment 1 base; nucleotides outside the gene matches: 5. The DNA for the CDR3 is TGTGCCAGCAGTGCTCCGGGACAGGGTTCCTACGAGCAGTACTTC. This sequence encodes CASSAPGQGSYEQYF.

This clonotype was observed a single time. The chain has TRBV29-1 and TRBJ2-2; D gene unclear. Germline CDR1 reads SQVTM; CDR2 reads ANQGSEA. Trimming took 7 bases from V and 4 from J, leaving 10 bases between them. There are 12 residues in the CDR3. CDR3 in amino acids: CSADPTTGELFF. The CDR3 DNA is TGCAGCGCCGATCCTACCACCGGGGAGCTGTTTTTT.

This clonotype was seen at least ten times. This chain connects TRBV7-2 to TRBJ2-7; possible D gene TRBD2, 6 bases. Germline lookup yields CDR1 SGHTA and CDR2 FQGNSA. This CDR3 spans 19 amino acids. With 4 bases removed from V and 2 bases from J, the gap between germline ends came to 27 bases. The CDR3 DNA reads TGTGCCAGCAGCTCGGGCGGGGTCTTCCCGGGCCTAAACCCCTACGAGCAGTACTTC. Translating gives CASSSGGVFPGLNPYEQYF.

This clonotype was seen only a few times. A single base separates this from a much larger clone, so it may be a read error. CDR3 region: CSVALTGGGGYTF. DNA for the CDR3: TGCAGCGTTGCCCTGACCGGGGGGGGTGGCTACACCTTC. V is TRBV29-1 and J is TRBJ1-2; possibly TRBD1 for D (5 bases). Trimming cost V 4 bases and J 7 bases, with 16 bases left between them. This CDR3 is built from 13 residues. Germline CDR1 is SQVTM and CDR2 is ANQGSEA.

The rearrangement links TRBV20-1 to TRBJ1-6; D gene ambiguous. Looked up from germline, CDR1 is DFQATT and CDR2 is SNEGSKA (reference sequence). V was pared by 4 bases and J by 8 bases, with 0 bases between. There are 9 residues in the CDR3. This CDR3 is CSANSPLHF. CDR3 coding DNA: TGCAGTGCTAATTCACCCCTCCACTTT.

This clonotype has a handful of counts. Being one base from a much bigger clone, this may be a read error. This chain connects TRBV10-3 to TRBJ2-5; 8 bases match TRBD1. The CDR3 sequence is 14 residues long. The V and J ends lost 6 bases and 5 bases, in that order; junction bases with no gene match: 8. CDR1 and CDR2 from the germline V gene are ENHRY and SYGVKD. The CDR3 DNA follows: TGTGCCATCAGGGAGCGGACAGGGATCGAGACCCAGTACTTC. Its protein is CAIRERTGIETQYF.

This clonotype has ten or more counts. CDR3 DNA sequence: TGTGCCATCAATCCGGGACAGGGGGCCTATGGCTACACCTTC. Protein sequence: CAINPGQGAYGYTF. The chain is built from TRBV10-3 and TRBJ1-2; 12 bases are shared with TRBD1. The CDR3 covers 14 residues. Germline loops: CDR1 ENHRY, CDR2 SYGVKD. V trimming: 7 bases; J trimming: 4 bases; junction bases outside the gene matches: 4.

This clonotype was picked up many times. This chain uses TRBV5-1 with TRBJ2-7; TRBD1 or TRBD2 may be the D gene (5 bases each). This CDR3 spans 15 amino acids. Trimming took off 4 bases at V and 1 base at J, with 15 bases between the two ends. Per germline, CDR1 SGHRS and CDR2 YFSETQ. CDR3 nucleotides: TGCGCCAGCAGCCGGGACCTCACCCGGTCCTACGAGCAGTACTTC. Translation gives CASSRDLTRSYEQYF.

The V call is TRBV20-1, the J call TRBJ2-7; 8 bases agree with TRBD1. The CDR3 runs to 15 residues. With V trimmed by 3 bases and J by 4 bases, 11 bases remained unmatched. The germline V gene has CDR1 DFQATT and CDR2 SNEGSKA (reference sequence). CDR3 residues: CSARDGGQAFYEQYF. For the CDR3, the DNA is TGCAGTGCTAGGGATGGGGGACAGGCATTTTACGAGCAGTACTTC.

This clonotype was seen many times. This chain uses TRBV30 with TRBJ2-6; TRBD1 aligns across 7 bases. The CDR3 spans 21 residues. Per germline, CDR1 GTSNPN and CDR2 SVGIG (reference sequence). Trimming at V came to 0 bases and at J to 0 bases, leaving 17 bases not matched to a gene. Here the CDR3 reads CAWSVLPLPGQLYSGANVLTF. The CDR3 DNA sequence: TGTGCCTGGAGTGTACTCCCCTTACCGGGACAGCTATACTCTGGGGCCAACGTCCTGACTTTC.

The chain carries TRBV28 and TRBJ1-2; no firm D call. Germline V lookup: CDR1 MDHEN, CDR2 SYDVKM. The CDR3 sequence is 13 residues long. V was pared by 3 bases and J by 4 bases, with 9 bases between. CDR3 DNA: TGTGCCAGCAGTTTCCAGGACTTCTATGGCTACACCTTC. Translated, it gives CASSFQDFYGYTF.

This clonotype has ten or more counts. The chain employs TRBV29-1 and TRBJ1-2; no firm D call. From germline, CDR1 is SQVTM and CDR2 ANQGSEA. The CDR3 totals 14 residues. Trimming shortened V by 2 bases and J by 7 bases, and 17 bases separated the two germline ends. CDR3 sequence: CSVERRGRGSGYTF. In nucleotides, the CDR3 is TGCAGCGTTGAACGTCGGGGTCGGGGAAGTGGCTACACCTTC.

In this sample, this clonotype turned up many times. The chain is built from TRBV7-9 and TRBJ1-6; D gene uncertain. This CDR3 region has 15 residues. Germline CDR1 is SEHNR and CDR2 is FQNEAQ (reference sequence). V shed 5 bases and J shed 3 bases, with 11 bases lying between them. The CDR3 DNA follows: TGTGCCAGCAGCCCCGAAGGGAACTATAATTCACCCCTCCACTTT. Amino acid sequence: CASSPEGNYNSPLHF.

DNA of the CDR3: TGCAGCGTTGAATTCGGGAACCAGTTCTTC. Its translation: CSVEFGNQFF. The chain uses TRBV29-1 and TRBJ2-1; TRBD2 is a possible D gene (5 bases). V lost 2 bases to trimming and J lost 13 bases, with 9 bases between them. This CDR3 region has 10 residues. CDR1 and CDR2 from the germline V gene are SQVTM and ANQGSEA.